These T cell receptor beta chains were read from a single sample in a study of early T cells in non-severe SARS-CoV-2 infection. TCRdb re-called the 5' RACE reads through MiXCR, storing one row per CDR3 protein. Among 100,000 or so distinct CDR3 sequences listed, approximately 15% were seen once. Material: whole blood, obtained at baseline. The receptor set was obtained from an adult who was a healthcare worker with PCR-confirmed SARS-CoV-2 infection or an uninfected control (not recorded which). CDR3s include the opening cysteine and the closing phenylalanine or tryptophan. D genes are given only for firm matches. For some rows the clone size is stated as once, few or many, or as a class when expanded; others skip it.

clone_size | j_call | d_call | v_call | cdr3_nt | cdr3_aa
- | TRBJ1-1 | TRBD1 | TRBV12-3/TRBV12-4 | TGTGCCAGCAGTAGGGACAGGGCCTACTCTCCTGAAGCTTTCTTT | CASSRDRAYSPEAFF
few | TRBJ1-6 | TRBD1 | TRBV2 | TGTGCCAGCAAAATCCGGGGACAGTATAATTCACCCCTCCACTTT | CASKIRGQYNSPLHF
few | TRBJ1-5 | TRBD1 | TRBV7-8 | TGTGCCAGCAGCTACGGGACAGTGCATCAGCCCCAGCATTTT | CASSYGTVHQPQHF
- | TRBJ2-1 | - | TRBV7-9 | TGTGCCAGCAGCCCAGAGGTAGAGGGTCGATTCTTC | CASSPEVEGRFF
- | TRBJ2-1 | TRBD2 | TRBV3-1 | TGTGCCAGCAGCCAAGATGGAGGACTAGCGTGGAATGAGCAGTTCTTC | CASSQDGGLAWNEQFF
few | TRBJ2-2 | - | TRBV20-1 | TGCAGTGCTCAGCCGGACTTGAACACCGGGGAGCTGTTTTTT | CSAQPDLNTGELFF
- | TRBJ2-1 | - | TRBV6-1 | TGTGCCAGCAGTGATGTGGTACTAGAGCCTTACAATGAGCAGTTCTTC | CASSDVVLEPYNEQFF
few | TRBJ2-2 | TRBD1 | TRBV3-1 | TGTGCCAGCAGCCGGACAGGGACGTACACCGGGGAGCTGTTTTTT | CASSRTGTYTGELFF
few | TRBJ1-6 | TRBD1 | TRBV7-8 | TGTGCCAGCAGCTTACAGACAGGGGGCTCACCCCTCCACTTT | CASSLQTGGSPLHF
many | TRBJ1-5 | - | TRBV5-6 | TGTGCCAGCAGCTTGGCGGCACGGAGCAATCAGCCCCAGCATTTT | CASSLAARSNQPQHF